This section outlines one TCR beta chain sequence together with its context. The antigen remains unidentified. This table comes from immunoSEQ multiplex PCR, and its TCRdb copy is limited to in-frame clones, with some not included. The sample records about 73,000 clones, 65% to 90% being singletons. This entry is derived from a study of OX40 agonist ivuxolimab in advanced cancers. The CDR3 runs 16 residues. CDR1 and CDR2 from the germline V gene are MGHRA and YSYEKL. Trimming took 0 bases from V and 2 from J; bases not matched to a gene: 6. General observations from the study: Researchers did not determine the expanded peripheral T cells' antigen specificity.

This chain connects TRBV4-1 to TRBJ2-5; 7 bases are a match to TRBD1. The material was CD4+ or CD8+ T cells sorted from blood, obtained in a trial of the OX40 agonist ivuxolimab. This TCR derives from an adult with an advanced solid tumor such as melanoma, head and neck, liver or kidney cancer. CDR3 loop: CASSQDPGQRQETQYF. The CDR3, as DNA: TGCGCCAGCAGCCAAGATCCGGGACAGAGACAAGAGACCCAGTACTTC.